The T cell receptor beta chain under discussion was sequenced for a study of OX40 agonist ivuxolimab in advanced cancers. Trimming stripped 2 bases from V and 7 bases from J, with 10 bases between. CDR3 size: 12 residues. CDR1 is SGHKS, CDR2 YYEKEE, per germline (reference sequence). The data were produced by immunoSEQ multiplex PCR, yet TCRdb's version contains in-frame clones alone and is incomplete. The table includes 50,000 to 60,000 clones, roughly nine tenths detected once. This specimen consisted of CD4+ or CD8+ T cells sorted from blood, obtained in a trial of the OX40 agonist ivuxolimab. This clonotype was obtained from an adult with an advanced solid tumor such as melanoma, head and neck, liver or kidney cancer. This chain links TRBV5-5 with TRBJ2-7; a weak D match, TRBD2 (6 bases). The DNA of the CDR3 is TGTGCCAGCAGCTTTTCGGAGGGTGAGCAGTACTTC. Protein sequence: CASSFSEGEQYF. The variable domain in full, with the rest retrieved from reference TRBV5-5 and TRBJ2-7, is DAGVTQSPTHLIKTRGQQVTLRCSPISGHKSVSWYQQVLGQGPQFIFQYYEKEERGRGNFPDRFSARQFPNYSSELNVNALLLGDSALYLCASSFSEGEQYFGPGTRLTVT.